This T cell receptor beta chain is drawn from a study of somatic mutations in cytotoxic T cells in rheumatoid arthritis. At the level of the study: Among the T-cell populations stained with V beta antibodies, some were separated by flow sorting at nearly 100% purity, including V beta1+ cells whose TCRB was sequenced.

Sequencing was performed with immunoSEQ multiplex PCR; in TCRdb, only in-frame clones are kept and a portion is missing. This table holds about 20,000 clones, about 86% found once. This clone was detected once. The antigen remains undetermined. Separation of CD4+ and CD8+ cells was performed by positive magnetic bead selection, and purity was verified by flow cytometry. Germline assignment: CDR1 SEHNR and CDR2 FQNEAQ (reference sequence). The CDR3 has 12 amino acids. V dropped 1 base and J dropped 8 bases, with 8 bases sitting between them. Broader study findings: Within 8 of 65 patients, the single biggest CD8+ clone made up more than 20% of CD8+ cells. Nothing was done to adjust for multiple comparisons when TRBV07 showed up slightly less in rheumatoid arthritis patients.

The sequence derives from a woman aged 45 to 65 in good health. Source material: CD8+ T cells sorted from blood. This chain joins TRBV7-9 and TRBJ1-2; D unresolved. The CDR3 DNA follows: TGTGCCAGCAGCTTAGGGCCCGAGGGCTACACCTTC. This sequence encodes CASSLGPEGYTF.